This is a list of T cell receptor beta chains from one sample in a study of early T cells in non-severe SARS-CoV-2 infection. Each CDR3 protein is one row after TCRdb ran MiXCR on the 5' RACE reads. The sample carries tens of thousands of distinct CDR3 sequences, around 3.5% recorded once. The sample was whole blood. The source is an adult who was a healthcare worker with PCR-confirmed SARS-CoV-2 infection or an uninfected control (not recorded which). The CDR3 runs from the conserved cysteine through the conserved F or W. D genes are given only for firm matches. Size values are once, few and many counts, or a class for expanded clones, and some rows have none.

size	length	V	J	D	CDR3	DNA
few	14	TRBV3-1	TRBJ2-7	NA	CASSQDLLGGEQYF	TGTGCCAGCAGCCAAGATCTTTTGGGGGGTGAGCAGTACTTC
many	14	TRBV5-5	TRBJ1-5	TRBD1	CASSPGTAISPQHF	TGTGCCAGCAGCCCCGGGACAGCAATCAGCCCCCAGCATTTT
NA	16	TRBV7-8	TRBJ2-5	NA	CASSKIRAGHQETQYF	TGTGCCAGCAGCAAGATACGGGCAGGGCATCAAGAGACCCAGTACTTC
many	13	TRBV4-1	TRBJ1-1	NA	CASSQVGGTEAFF	TGCGCCAGCAGCCAAGTGGGAGGCACTGAAGCTTTCTTT
NA	17	TRBV12-3/TRBV12-4	TRBJ2-3	TRBD1	CASRVIGTGVSTDTQYF	TGTGCCAGCAGGGTCATCGGGACAGGGGTCAGCACAGATACGCAGTATTTT
medium-sized	14	TRBV7-2	TRBJ1-5	NA	CASTPGRGNQPQHF	TGTGCCAGCACGCCCGGCAGGGGCAATCAGCCCCAGCATTTT
few	14	TRBV5-4	TRBJ1-1	NA	CATWGAAPNTEAFF	TGTGCCACCTGGGGGGCAGCCCCGAACACTGAAGCTTTCTTT
many	15	TRBV3-1	TRBJ1-4	NA	CASSQSTVTNEKLFF	TGTGCCAGCAGCCAATCGACAGTAACTAATGAAAAACTGTTTTTT
many	14	TRBV7-2	TRBJ2-1	NA	CASWGSALYNEQFF	TGTGCCAGCTGGGGGTCCGCCCTTTACAATGAGCAGTTCTTC
many	16	TRBV3-1	TRBJ2-7	NA	CASSRALTEWTYEQYF	TGTGCCAGCAGTCGGGCCCTGACAGAATGGACCTACGAGCAGTACTTC
many	17	TRBV4-3	TRBJ2-4	NA	CASSLERAGEDKNIQYF	TGCGCCAGCAGCCTCGAAAGGGCAGGGGAAGACAAAAACATTCAGTACTTC
many	14	TRBV25-1	TRBJ2-2	NA	CASSETGGLRELFF	TGTGCCAGCAGTGAAACGGGGGGCCTAAGGGAGCTGTTTTTT
many	12	TRBV29-1	TRBJ2-7	TRBD1	CSVTDRASEQYF	TGCAGCGTGACGGACAGGGCGAGCGAGCAGTACTTC
NA	15	TRBV4-3	TRBJ1-5	NA	CASSQDWAGAQPQHF	TGCGCCAGCAGCCAAGATTGGGCGGGGGCACAGCCCCAGCATTTT
many	14	TRBV4-1	TRBJ2-7	NA	CASSPRDTSYEQYF	TGCGCCAGCAGCCCACGGGACACTAGCTACGAGCAGTACTTC
many	12	TRBV7-2	TRBJ1-1	NA	CASSSRFTEAFF	TGTGCCAGCAGCTCCCGGTTCACTGAAGCTTTCTTT
many	14	TRBV29-1	TRBJ2-1	TRBD1	CSVGRDSSYNEQFF	TGCAGCGTCGGCAGGGACAGCTCCTACAATGAGCAGTTCTTC
many	16	TRBV7-6	TRBJ2-1	TRBD2	CASSSSPAGVYNEQFF	TGTGCCAGCAGCTCATCCCCAGCGGGAGTGTACAATGAGCAGTTCTTC
few	17	TRBV6-5	TRBJ2-5	NA	CASQPTLLRDKQETQYF	TGTGCCAGTCAACCTACGCTACTCCGGGACAAACAAGAGACCCAGTACTTC
few	14	TRBV5-1	TRBJ2-7	NA	CASSLVQGTYEQYF	TGCGCCAGCAGCTTGGTGCAGGGAACCTACGAGCAGTACTTC
many	14	TRBV9	TRBJ2-1	TRBD2	CASSPGGVYNEQFF	TGTGCCAGCAGCCCGGGGGGGGTCTACAATGAGCAGTTCTTC
many	16	TRBV5-4	TRBJ2-1	TRBD2	CASSGLAGGRYNEQFF	TGTGCCAGCAGCGGCCTGGCGGGGGGGCGCTACAATGAGCAGTTCTTC
NA	14	TRBV14	TRBJ2-1	NA	CASSQVSGFNEQFF	TGTGCCAGCAGCCAAGTGTCCGGGTTTAATGAGCAGTTCTTC
many	13	TRBV29-1	TRBJ1-1	TRBD1	CSAGQGMNTEAFF	TGCAGCGCTGGACAGGGGATGAACACTGAAGCTTTCTTT
many	14	TRBV6-1	TRBJ2-7	NA	CASSEALRGYEQYF	TGTGCCAGCAGTGAAGCGCTGAGGGGCTACGAGCAGTACTTC
NA	16	TRBV2	TRBJ2-1	TRBD2	CASSRTGLADYNEQFF	TGTGCCAGCAGTAGGACCGGACTAGCGGATTACAATGAGCAGTTCTTC
many	14	TRBV6-6	TRBJ1-1	TRBD1	CASSRTGAGTEAFF	TGTGCCAGCAGCCGCACAGGGGCGGGCACTGAAGCTTTCTTT
many	14	TRBV7-6	TRBJ1-2	TRBD1	CASSKGQGAVGYTF	TGTGCCAGCAGCAAAGGACAGGGGGCTGTTGGCTACACCTTC
many	15	TRBV2	TRBJ2-7	TRBD1	CASSFRDRGSYEQYF	TGTGCCAGCAGTTTTCGGGACAGGGGATCCTACGAGCAGTACTTC
many	15	TRBV19	TRBJ1-5	TRBD1	CASKRRTGGNQPQHF	TGTGCCAGTAAGCGTCGGACAGGGGGCAATCAGCCCCAGCATTTT
many	14	TRBV28	TRBJ2-5	NA	CASTVGGGQETQYF	TGTGCCAGCACCGTTGGGGGCGGCCAAGAGACCCAGTACTTC
NA	17	TRBV6-1	TRBJ1-6	NA	CASSEFSGSSYNSPLHF	TGTGCCAGCAGTGAGTTCTCAGGGAGCTCCTATAATTCACCCCTCCACTTT
many	15	TRBV18	TRBJ2-5	NA	CASSPHPGPQETQYF	TGTGCCAGCTCACCACATCCAGGGCCACAAGAGACCCAGTACTTC
many	14	TRBV10-3	TRBJ2-1	NA	CATHTPGSRGEQFF	TGTGCCACTCATACTCCGGGTTCCCGAGGGGAGCAGTTCTTC
many	15	TRBV10-2	TRBJ2-2	NA	CASKQAGLDAGELFF	TGCGCCAGCAAGCAGGCAGGGCTGGACGCCGGGGAGCTGTTTTTT